At least ten counts were recorded for the clone carrying this T cell receptor beta chain. TCR beta CDR3 regions were amplified from RNA. First-round RT-PCR targeting the TCR CDR3 was performed with the HTBI primer set. Each CDR3 protein gets one entry after TCRdb re-called the multiplex PCR reads with MiXCR. This table holds 250,000 or so distinct CDR3 sequences, about 14% found once. This entry is derived from a study of T cells in Graves' hyperthyroidism and ophthalmopathy. This CDR3 comprises 14 residues. The germline gives CDR1 SNHLY, CDR2 FYNNEI. With 6 bases removed from V and 6 bases from J, the gap between germline ends came to 16 bases.

The chain uses TRBV2 and TRBJ2-3; D gene ambiguous. The sequencing sample was made of blood. The clonotype originates from a woman aged 40 to 50 with Graves' hyperthyroidism that later progressed to Graves' ophthalmopathy. The CDR3 DNA is TGTGCCAGCAGGGCGGCTGGGAATTCGGATACGCAGTATTTT. Its translation is CASRAAGNSDTQYF. Based on the CDR3 plus reference TRBV2 and TRBJ2-3, the full variable domain is EPEVTQTPSHQVTQMGQEVILRCVPISNHLYFYWYRQILGQKVEFLVSFYNNEISEKSEIFDDQFSVERPDGSNFTLKIRSTKLEDSAMYFCASRAAGNSDTQYFGPGTRLTVL.